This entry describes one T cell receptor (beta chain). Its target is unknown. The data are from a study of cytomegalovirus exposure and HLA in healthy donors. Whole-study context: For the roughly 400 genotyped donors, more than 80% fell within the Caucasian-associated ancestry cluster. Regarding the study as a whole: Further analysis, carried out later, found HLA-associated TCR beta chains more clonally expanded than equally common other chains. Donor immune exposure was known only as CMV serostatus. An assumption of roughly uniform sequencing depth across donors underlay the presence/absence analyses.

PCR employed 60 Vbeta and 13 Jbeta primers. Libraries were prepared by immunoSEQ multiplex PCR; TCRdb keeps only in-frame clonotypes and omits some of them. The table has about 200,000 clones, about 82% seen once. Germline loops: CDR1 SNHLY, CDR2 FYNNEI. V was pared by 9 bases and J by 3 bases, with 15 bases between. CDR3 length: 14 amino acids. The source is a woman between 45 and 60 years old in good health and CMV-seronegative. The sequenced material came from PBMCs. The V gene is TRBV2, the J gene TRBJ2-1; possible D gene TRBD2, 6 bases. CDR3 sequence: CASRRTTDYNEQFF. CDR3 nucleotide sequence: TGTGCCAGTAGGAGGACTACTGACTACAATGAGCAGTTCTTC.